This T cell receptor (beta chain) came from a study of cytomegalovirus exposure and HLA in healthy donors. Study findings and constraints: Most of the TCR beta V segments (in an earlier analysis) were productive either about 87% or about 30% of the time. HLA allele associations emerged for 17,000 or so TCR beta sequences in a later analysis, at 0.05 false discovery rate. Several of the most significant clusters appeared, in a later analysis, to be linked to common viral pathogens.

The CDR3 spans 14 residues. V was pared by 1 base and J by 6 bases, with 14 bases between. Germline V gene data show CDR1 as SQVTM and CDR2 as ANQGSEA. Points on this clone: Its antigen remains unknown.

The PCR had 60 Vbeta and 13 Jbeta primers. Produced via immunoSEQ multiplex PCR; TCRdb's table is partial and in-frame only. The data hold about 180,000 clones, with over 80% observed a single time. This chain joins TRBV29-1 and TRBJ2-3; a possible D gene is TRBD1 (5 bases). This receptor was taken from a man in his forties or fifties in good health and CMV-seronegative. Sequenced sample: PBMCs. The CDR3 region is CSVEVGLLADTQYF. CDR3 nucleotides: TGCAGCGTTGAAGTGGGGCTGCTTGCGGATACGCAGTATTTT.